The following is a T cell receptor beta chain sequence with its context. The data belong to a study of blood T cell repertoires in COVID-19. The assay was immunoSEQ multiplex PCR, and TCRdb's table has in-frame clones only and misses some. The sample carries around 400,000 clones, approximately 87% recorded once. V lost 3 bases, J lost 5 bases, and 7 bases stayed unmatched. The CDR3 sequence is 14 residues long. Germline CDR1 SEHNR, CDR2 FQNEAQ (reference sequence). Sequenced material: peripheral blood. The sequence was collected from a woman aged 25 to 39 with COVID-19, enrolled during active disease. The chain couples TRBV7-9 to TRBJ2-7; TRBD2 aligns across 7 bases. Here the CDR3 reads CASSFGGSADEQYF. CDR3 bases: TGTGCCAGCAGCTTTGGCGGGAGTGCAGACGAGCAGTACTTC. The entire variable domain, with the rest obtained from reference TRBV7-9 and TRBJ2-7, is as follows: DTGVSQNPRHKITKRGQNVTFRCDPISEHNRLYWYRQTLGQGPEFLTYFQNEAQLEKSRLLSDRFSAERPKGSFSTLEIQRTEQGDSAMYLCASSFGGSADEQYFGPGTRLTVT.